What follows are 12 T cell receptor beta chains derived from one specimen sequenced in a study of shared clonotypes between healthy human individuals. Generated by immunoSEQ multiplex PCR, the TCRdb table keeps only in-frame clones and is missing some. The sample holds a few million clones, about 92% seen once. Sequencing was done on a sample of naive CD4+ T cells sorted from blood. Indicated subset: CD45RA+ positively selected. All receptors derive from a man younger than 35 in good health.

The V call is TRBV7-2, the J call TRBJ2-3; 7 bases are a match to TRBD1. This CDR3 comprises 14 residues. CDR1 is SGHTA, CDR2 FQGNSA, per germline. V shed 9 bases, J shed 2 bases, and the junction held 8 bases outside the gene matches. CDR3 sequence reads: CASIRDSNTDTQYF. The CDR3 DNA sequence: TGTGCCAGTATTAGGGACAGCAACACAGATACGCAGTATTTT.

This chain joins TRBV28 and TRBJ1-2; TRBD1 is a possible D gene (6 bases). V dropped 5 bases and J dropped 4 bases, with 17 bases sitting between them. The CDR3 length is 15 residues. CDR1 and CDR2 (germline): MDHEN, SYDVKM. The DNA for the CDR3 is TGTGCCAGCAGTACCACCCTCCAGGGGACCTATGGCTACACCTTC. This encodes CASSTTLQGTYGYTF.

The rearrangement joins TRBV27 to TRBJ2-7; TRBD1 might be the D (5 bases). Germline V lookup: CDR1 MNHEY, CDR2 SMNVEV (reference sequence). Trimming removed 5 bases at V and 6 bases at J, with 20 bases between. There are 15 residues in the CDR3. As DNA, the CDR3 is TGTGCCAGCAGTCCGCTCCAGGGTTTGGGCAGCGAGCAGTACTTC. Translation: CASSPLQGLGSEQYF.

As DNA, the CDR3 is TGTGCCAGCAGCCGACCCCTAACAAAGACAGGGTCGGATCTAATGAACACTGAAGCTTTCTTT. It translates to CASSRPLTKTGSDLMNTEAFF. The chain joins TRBV4-2 to TRBJ1-1, with 7 bases aligning to TRBD1. The CDR3 is made up of 21 amino acids. CDR1 is LGHNA, CDR2 YNFKEQ, per germline. The V segment lost 4 bases and the J segment 0 bases; nucleotides outside the gene matches: 23.

A word on this clone: This sample includes further DNA sequences coding for the same CDR3. The rearrangement uses TRBV6-1 and TRBJ1-3; D is possibly TRBD1 (6 bases). The CDR3 contains 14 residues. CDR1 is MNHNS, CDR2 SASEGT, per germline. Between the trimmed V and J ends, which lost 2 bases and 4 bases, there was a span of 9 bases. CDR3 sequence: CASSERTAGNTIYF. For the CDR3, the DNA is TGTGCCAGCAGTGAAAGGACAGCCGGAAACACCATATATTTT.

This clone was counted a single time. This chain uses TRBV18 with TRBJ1-1; the D is unclear. Deletions cut 6 bases from V and 1 base from J, with 12 bases between. In germline, CDR1 is KGHSH, CDR2 LQKENI. This CDR3 region has 14 residues. The DNA for the CDR3 is TGTGCCAGCTCCCCCAATCCGGGGAACACTGAAGCTTTCTTT. Amino acid sequence: CASSPNPGNTEAFF.

The gene calls are TRBV10-3 and TRBJ2-7; D is perhaps TRBD2 (6 bases). The length of the CDR3 is 11 residues. The germline V gene has CDR1 ENHRY and CDR2 SYGVKD. Between the trimmed V and J ends, which lost 0 bases and 13 bases, there was a span of 10 bases. The CDR3 reads CAISESGEEYF. The CDR3 region has the DNA TGTGCCATCAGTGAGTCAGGGGAGGAATACTTC.

The chain combines TRBV27 with TRBJ2-4; D unclear. Germline V gene sequence: CDR1 MNHEY, CDR2 SMNVEV (reference sequence). The CDR3 loop spans 11 amino acids. V lost 3 bases and J lost 7, with 4 bases in between. CDR3 protein: CASSFGNIQYF. The CDR3 region has the DNA TGTGCCAGCAGTTTTGGGAACATTCAGTACTTC.

This rearrangement joins TRBV7-8 to TRBJ2-3; 10 nucleotides align to TRBD2. After removal of 5 bases from V and 8 bases from J, the junction contained 7 bases not matched to a gene. The CDR3 loop spans 14 amino acids. CDR1 is SGHVS, CDR2 FQNEAQ, per germline. This chain's CDR3 is CASSPRVAGGTQYF. The CDR3 nucleotides are TGTGCCAGCAGCCCACGGGTAGCGGGGGGTACGCAGTATTTT. Based on the CDR3 plus reference TRBV7-8 and TRBJ2-3, the full variable domain is GAGVSQSPRYKVAKRGQDVALRCDPISGHVSLFWYQQALGQGPEFLTYFQNEAQLDKSGLPSDRFFAERPEGSVSTLKIQRTQQEDSAVYLCASSPRVAGGTQYFGPGTRLTVL.

The chain joins TRBV4-3 to TRBJ2-7, with 7 bases aligning to TRBD2. The CDR3 is 14 residues long. Germline trimming cut 2 bases from V and 6 bases from J; bases unmatched to any gene: 7. Germline CDR1 is LGHNA and CDR2 is YSLEER. This CDR3 reads CASSQTGGVTEQYF. DNA of the CDR3: TGCGCCAGCAGCCAAACGGGAGGAGTAACCGAGCAGTACTTC.

CDR3 amino acids: CASSERAGVYGYTF. Here the CDR3 DNA reads TGTGCCAGCAGTGAACGGGCAGGGGTCTATGGCTACACCTTC. The chain links TRBV2 to TRBJ1-2; the D gene is possibly TRBD1 (6 bases). CDR1 and CDR2 (germline): SNHLY, FYNNEI. Trimming left V 2 bases short and J 4 bases short, with 11 bases between. The CDR3 extends over 14 amino acids.

The chain carries TRBV7-9 and TRBJ2-7; 12 bases are shared with TRBD1. The CDR3 is 16 residues long. Looked up from germline, CDR1 is SEHNR and CDR2 is FQNEAQ (reference sequence). V lost 3 bases and J lost 7; bases outside the gene matches: 10. The CDR3 DNA follows: TGTGCCAGCAGCTTCTTGGAGGGACAGGGGGCAGGAGAGCAGTACTTC. Translation: CASSFLEGQGAGEQYF.